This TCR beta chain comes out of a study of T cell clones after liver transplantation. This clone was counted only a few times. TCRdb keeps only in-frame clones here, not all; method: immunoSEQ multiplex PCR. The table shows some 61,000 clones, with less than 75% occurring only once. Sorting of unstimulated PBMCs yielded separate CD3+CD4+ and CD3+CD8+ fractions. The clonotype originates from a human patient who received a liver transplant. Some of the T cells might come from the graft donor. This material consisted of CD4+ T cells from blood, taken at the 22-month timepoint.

As DNA, the CDR3 is TGCGCCAGCAGCGGGGCCGAGACAGGGCTTAACGAGCAGTACTTC. This translates into CASSGAETGLNEQYF. The J gene is TRBJ2-7, the V gene TRBV10-2, with TRBD1 matching over 7 bases. The V segment lost 6 bases and the J segment 5 bases; nucleotides outside the gene matches: 13. The CDR3 contains 15 residues. Germline CDR1 WSHSY, CDR2 SAAADI.